A selection of T cell receptor beta chains follows, all from one sample in a study of monozygotic twins with inflammatory bowel disease. No DNA is given; TCRdb re-called the 5' RACE reads and lists each CDR3 protein once. The ten top clones account for less than 2%, within a sample of around 100,000 distinct CDR3 sequences. Sequencing used blood. The receptor source for this set is a human donor with ulcerative colitis or Crohn's disease, or a healthy co-twin of an affected twin (not recorded which). Each CDR3 is given with its conserved first and last residue.

14,TRBV12-3/TRBV12-4,TRBJ1-5,CASSSLFSNQPQHF
15,TRBV7-2,TRBJ2-1,CASSLVPGTYNEQFF
17,TRBV12-2,TRBJ2-3,CASRLALGKGLTDTQYF
12,TRBV20-1,TRBJ2-7,CSATRSSYEQYF
16,TRBV11-2,TRBJ2-7,CASSLTGIGTTNEQYF
12,TRBV20-1,TRBJ1-2,CSARQGTYGYTF
15,TRBV20-1,TRBJ1-5,CSARDRGQGPQPQHF
15,TRBV7-9,TRBJ2-1,CASSQGQGVYNEQFF
16,TRBV7-9,TRBJ1-4,CASSSEHGRFNEKLFF
15,TRBV9,TRBJ2-7,CASSGGPGLVYEQYF
13,TRBV11-2,TRBJ1-5,CASSLGQNQPQHF
15,TRBV9,TRBJ2-7,CASSFASGGAYEQYF
15,TRBV2,TRBJ1-6,CASTRARGVASPLHF
13,TRBV19,TRBJ1-5,CASSIPGYQPQHF
16,TRBV6-1,TRBJ2-1,CASSGGRSGSYNEQFF
16,TRBV5-1,TRBJ2-7,CASSPEGRQYSYEQYF
16,TRBV11-2,TRBJ1-2,CASSLDGLGPNYGYTF
13,TRBV3-1,TRBJ2-5,CASTTDRAETQYF
13,TRBV20-1,TRBJ2-1,CSPLSGQNNEQFF
15,TRBV5-1,TRBJ2-7,CASSGPVFQGGVQYF
14,TRBV5-4,TRBJ2-1,CASSYGLAAGEQFF
16,TRBV6-2/TRBV6-3,TRBJ2-6,CASSYSTPSGANVLTF
15,TRBV18,TRBJ1-4,CASSPTGIRDEKLFF
16,TRBV7-2,TRBJ2-2,CATPQRGGSNTGELFF
16,TRBV19,TRBJ2-3,CASSPRTSGSTDTQYF